This T cell receptor (beta chain) appears in the sequencing data of a study of T cells in Graves' hyperthyroidism and ophthalmopathy. This clonotype was picked up many times. Amplification yielded TCR beta CDR3 regions, with RNA transcripts as the source. HTBI primers drove first-round RT-PCR of the TCR CDR3. TCRdb reprocessed the multiplex PCR reads via MiXCR and lists one record per CDR3 protein. This table holds a few hundred thousand distinct CDR3 sequences, about 16% found once. Germline CDR1 is ENHRY and CDR2 is SYGVKD. V gave up 7 bases and J gave up 2 bases, with 15 bases separating them. This CDR3 region has 14 residues. Extraction of PBMCs used 7.5 to 10 ml of fresh peripheral blood.

Sequenced input: blood. This sequence originates from a woman aged 35 to 49 with Graves' ophthalmopathy. This chain joins TRBV10-3 and TRBJ2-7; TRBD1 or TRBD2 may be the D gene (6 bases each). CDR3 sequence: CAITRGDGTYEQYF. CDR3 DNA sequence: TGTGCCATCACAAGGGGGGACGGCACCTACGAGCAGTACTTC.